These T cell receptor beta chains were read from a single sample in a study of regulatory and conventional T cells in RAG deficiency. This table comes from immunoSEQ multiplex PCR, and its TCRdb copy is limited to in-frame clones, with some not included. This sample has some 35,000 clones, with about 76% found just once. The same sample was also used in a study of regulatory T cells.

Sequencing input: CD4+ effector T cells sorted from blood. The receptors were sampled from a human donor in good health. CDR3s include the opening cysteine and the closing phenylalanine or tryptophan. Fields, in order: clone size, D gene, J gene, V gene, CDR3 protein, CDR3 DNA. The D gene is left open where the match is weak. Clone size is shown for a subset of rows, as once, few, many or a class of expanded clone.

>NA|NA|TRBJ2-2|TRBV18
CASSPRQFTGELFF
TGTGCCAGCTCACCGAGGCAGTTCACCGGGGAGCTGTTTTTT
>NA|TRBD1|TRBJ1-4|TRBV9
CASSVEGGGYEKLFF
TGTGCCAGCAGCGTAGAAGGGGGCGGGTACGAAAAACTGTTTTTT
>few|NA|TRBJ1-2|TRBV2
CASRKGYSDGYTF
TGTGCCAGCAGAAAAGGCTACTCAGATGGCTACACCTTC
>NA|TRBD2|TRBJ2-7|TRBV9
CASTPAGEGEQYF
TGTGCCAGCACCCCGGCGGGGGAGGGCGAGCAGTACTTC
>NA|TRBD1|TRBJ2-7|TRBV15
CATSRDRQGRGEQYF
TGTGCCACCAGCAGAGATCGACAGGGACGCGGCGAGCAGTACTTC
>NA|TRBD1|TRBJ1-5|TRBV2
CASSFDRGNQPQHF
TGTGCCAGCAGTTTTGACAGGGGTAATCAGCCCCAGCATTTT
>NA|NA|TRBJ1-5|TRBV12-5
CASTSYSNQPQHF
TGTGCATCCACAAGTTATAGCAATCAGCCCCAGCATTTT
>NA|NA|TRBJ1-4|TRBV28
CASREAARVEKLFF
TGTGCCAGCAGAGAGGCAGCTCGGGTTGAAAAACTGTTTTTT
>NA|NA|TRBJ2-2|TRBV21-1
CASSKGTGSTGELFF
TGTGCCAGCAGCAAAGGGACAGGGTCCACCGGGGAGCTGTTTTTT
>once|NA|TRBJ1-5|TRBV27
CASSLYEGRNQPQHF
TGTGCCAGCAGTTTATACGAGGGACGGAATCAGCCCCAGCATTTT
>NA|NA|TRBJ2-3|TRBV7-2
CASSLTRESTDTQYF
TGTGCCAGCAGCTTAACCAGGGAGAGCACAGATACGCAGTATTTT
>few|NA|TRBJ1-5|TRBV6-5
CARKSNQPQHF
TGTGCTAGAAAAAGCAATCAGCCCCAGCATTTT
>few|NA|TRBJ1-1|TRBV2
CASSWELGTEAFF
TGTGCCAGCAGTTGGGAGCTGGGCACTGAAGCTTTCTTT
>NA|TRBD2|TRBJ2-1|TRBV7-2
CASRLAGWDEQFF
TGTGCCAGCAGACTAGCGGGGTGGGATGAGCAGTTCTTC
>NA|TRBD1|TRBJ2-5|TRBV6-1
CASKTGVETQYF
TGTGCCAGCAAGACAGGGGTAGAGACCCAGTACTTC
>NA|NA|TRBJ2-5|TRBV29-1
CSGTGGRETQYF
TGCAGCGGGACGGGGGGCCGGGAGACCCAGTACTTC